This T cell receptor beta chain was sequenced for a study of T cell clonality in common variable immunodeficiency. The CDR3 loop spans 15 amino acids. Germline CDR1 reads SNHLY; CDR2 reads FYNNEI. Trimming at V came to 5 bases and at J to 7 bases, leaving 7 bases not matched to a gene. Findings and limits, study-wide: Repertoire-complication correlations in CVID were limited by patient heterogeneity. Shared TCRbeta clones were fewer between CVID subjects than controls. Common variable immunodeficiency TCR beta sequences reportedly had fewer deletions and N-nucleotide insertions.

TCRdb keeps only in-frame clones here, not all; method: immunoSEQ multiplex PCR. This repertoire holds about 21,000 clones, and none appear only once. No CVID subject was ill or on immunomodulatory drugs when sampled. Worth noting for this clone: The antigen is unknown. The read ends 3 residues shy of where the CDR3 ends; the end is completed using the germline J gene.

V is TRBV2 and J is TRBJ1-6; 8 bases fit TRBD1. The sample was peripheral blood mononuclear cells. The receptor was derived from a human donor with common variable immunodeficiency. The sequenced CDR3 bases are TGTGCCAGCAGTCGGACAGGGAACGAGAATTCACCC. It yields the protein CASSRTGNENSP. The whole CDR3 is CASSRTGNENSPLHF.